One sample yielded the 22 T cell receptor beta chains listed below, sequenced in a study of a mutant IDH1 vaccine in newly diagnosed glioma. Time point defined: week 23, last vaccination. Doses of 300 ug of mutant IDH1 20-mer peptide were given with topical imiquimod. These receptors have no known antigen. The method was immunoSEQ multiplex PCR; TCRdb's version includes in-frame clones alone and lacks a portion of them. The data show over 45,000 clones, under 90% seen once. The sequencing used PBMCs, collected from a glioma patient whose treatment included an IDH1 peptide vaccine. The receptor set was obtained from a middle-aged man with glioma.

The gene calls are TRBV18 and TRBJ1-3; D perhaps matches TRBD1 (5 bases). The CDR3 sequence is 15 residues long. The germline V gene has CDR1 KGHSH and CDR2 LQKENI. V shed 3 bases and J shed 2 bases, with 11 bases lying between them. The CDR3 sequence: CASSPQGEAGNTIYF. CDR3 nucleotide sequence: TGTGCCAGCTCACCGCAGGGAGAAGCTGGAAACACCATATATTTT.

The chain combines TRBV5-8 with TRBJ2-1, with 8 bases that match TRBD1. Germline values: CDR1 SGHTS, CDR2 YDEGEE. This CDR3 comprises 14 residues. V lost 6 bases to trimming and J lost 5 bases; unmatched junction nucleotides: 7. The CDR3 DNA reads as TGTGCCAGCATTCACCCAGGGGGCAACAATGAGCAGTTCTTC. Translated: CASIHPGGNNEQFF.

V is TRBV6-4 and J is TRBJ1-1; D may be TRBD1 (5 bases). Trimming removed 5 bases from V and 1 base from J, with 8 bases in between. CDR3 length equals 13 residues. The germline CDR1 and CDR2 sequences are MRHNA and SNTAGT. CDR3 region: CASSTDRNTEAFF. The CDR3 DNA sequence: TGTGCCAGCAGTACCGACAGGAACACTGAAGCTTTCTTT.

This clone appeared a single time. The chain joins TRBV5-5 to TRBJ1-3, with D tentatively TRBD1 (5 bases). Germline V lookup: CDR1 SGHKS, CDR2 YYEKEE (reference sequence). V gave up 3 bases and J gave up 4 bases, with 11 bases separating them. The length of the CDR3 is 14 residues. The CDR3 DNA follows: TGTGCCAGCAGCTCTGGGGGGTTAGGAAACACCATATATTTT. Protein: CASSSGGLGNTIYF. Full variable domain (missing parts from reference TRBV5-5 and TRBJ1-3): DAGVTQSPTHLIKTRGQQVTLRCSPISGHKSVSWYQQVLGQGPQFIFQYYEKEERGRGNFPDRFSARQFPNYSSELNVNALLLGDSALYLCASSSGGLGNTIYFGEGSWLTVV.

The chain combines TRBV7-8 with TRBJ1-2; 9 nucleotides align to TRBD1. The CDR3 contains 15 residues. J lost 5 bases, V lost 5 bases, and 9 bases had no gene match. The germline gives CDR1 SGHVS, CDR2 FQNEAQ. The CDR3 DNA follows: TGTGCCAGCAGCGGACGGACAGGGGTTAATTATGGCTACACCTTC. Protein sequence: CASSGRTGVNYGYTF. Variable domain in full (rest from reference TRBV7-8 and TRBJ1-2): GAGVSQSPRYKVAKRGQDVALRCDPISGHVSLFWYQQALGQGPEFLTYFQNEAQLDKSGLPSDRFFAERPEGSVSTLKIQRTQQEDSAVYLCASSGRTGVNYGYTFGSGTRLTVV.

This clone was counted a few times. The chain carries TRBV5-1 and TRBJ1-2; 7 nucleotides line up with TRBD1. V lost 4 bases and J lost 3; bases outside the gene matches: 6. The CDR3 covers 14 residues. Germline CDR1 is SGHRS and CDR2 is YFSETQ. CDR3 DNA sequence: TGCGCCAGCAGCATGAGACAGGGAGACTATGGCTACACCTTC. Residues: CASSMRQGDYGYTF.

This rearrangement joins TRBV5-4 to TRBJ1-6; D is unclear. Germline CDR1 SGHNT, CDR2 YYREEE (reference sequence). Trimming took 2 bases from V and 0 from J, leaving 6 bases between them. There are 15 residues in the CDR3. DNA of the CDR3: TGTGCCAGCAGCTTCCCGGGCTCCTATAATTCACCCCTCCACTTT. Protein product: CASSFPGSYNSPLHF. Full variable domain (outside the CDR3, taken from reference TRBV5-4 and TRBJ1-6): ETGVTQSPTHLIKTRGQQVTLRCSSQSGHNTVSWYQQALGQGPQFIFQYYREEENGRGNFPPRFSGLQFPNYSSELNVNALELDDSALYLCASSFPGSYNSPLHFGNGTRLTVT.

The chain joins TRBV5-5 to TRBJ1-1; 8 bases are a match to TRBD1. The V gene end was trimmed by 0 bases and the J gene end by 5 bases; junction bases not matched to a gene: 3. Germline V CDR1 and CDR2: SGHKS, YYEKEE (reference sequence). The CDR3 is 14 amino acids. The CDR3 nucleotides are TGTGCCAGCAGCTTGGGCAGGGGGCCTACTGAAGCTTTCTTT. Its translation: CASSLGRGPTEAFF.

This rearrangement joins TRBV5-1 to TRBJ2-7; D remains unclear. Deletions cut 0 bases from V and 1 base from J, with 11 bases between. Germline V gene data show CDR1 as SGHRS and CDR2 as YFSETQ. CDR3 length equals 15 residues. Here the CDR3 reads CASSLAGYRSYEQYF. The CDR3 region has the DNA TGCGCCAGCAGCTTGGCCGGGTATCGGTCCTACGAGCAGTACTTC. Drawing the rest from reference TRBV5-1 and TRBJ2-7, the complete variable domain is KAGVTQTPRYLIKTRGQQVTLSCSPISGHRSVSWYQQTPGQGLQFLFEYFSETQRNKGNFPGRFSGRQFSNSRSEMNVSTLELGDSALYLCASSLAGYRSYEQYFGPGTRLTVT.

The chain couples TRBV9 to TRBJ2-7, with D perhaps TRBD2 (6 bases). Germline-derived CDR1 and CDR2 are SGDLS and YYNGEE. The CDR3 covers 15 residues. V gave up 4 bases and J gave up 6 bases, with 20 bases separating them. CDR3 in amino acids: CASSPPFGRGFEQYF. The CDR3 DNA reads TGTGCCAGCAGCCCCCCATTTGGGCGGGGTTTCGAGCAGTACTTC. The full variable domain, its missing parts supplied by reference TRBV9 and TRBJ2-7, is DSGVTQTPKHLITATGQRVTLRCSPRSGDLSVYWYQQSLDQGLQFLIQYYNGEERAKGNILERFSAQQFPDLHSELNLSSLELGDSALYFCASSPPFGRGFEQYFGPGTRLTVT.

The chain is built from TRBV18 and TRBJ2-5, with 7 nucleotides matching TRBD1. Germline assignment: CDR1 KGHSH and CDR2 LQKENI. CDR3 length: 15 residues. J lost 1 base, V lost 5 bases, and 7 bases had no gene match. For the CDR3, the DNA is TGTGCCAGCTCATCACGACAGGGCCGCCAAGAGACCCAGTACTTC. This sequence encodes CASSSRQGRQETQYF.

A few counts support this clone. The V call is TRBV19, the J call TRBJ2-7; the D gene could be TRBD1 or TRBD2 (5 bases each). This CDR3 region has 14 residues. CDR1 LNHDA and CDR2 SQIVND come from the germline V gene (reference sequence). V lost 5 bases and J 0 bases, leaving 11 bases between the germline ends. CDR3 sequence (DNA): TGTGCCAGTAGTCCCCGGGACGGCTCCTACGAGCAGTACTTC. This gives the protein CASSPRDGSYEQYF.

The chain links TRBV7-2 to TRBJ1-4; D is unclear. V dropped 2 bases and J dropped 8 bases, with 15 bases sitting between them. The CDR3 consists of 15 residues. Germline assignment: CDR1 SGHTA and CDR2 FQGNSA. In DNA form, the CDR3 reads TGTGCCAGCAGCTTAAACCCCGCCTCCGGGGAAAAACTGTTTTTT. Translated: CASSLNPASGEKLFF.

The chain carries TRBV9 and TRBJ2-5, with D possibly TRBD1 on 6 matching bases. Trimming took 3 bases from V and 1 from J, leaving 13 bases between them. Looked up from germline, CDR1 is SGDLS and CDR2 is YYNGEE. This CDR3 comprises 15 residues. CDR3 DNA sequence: TGTGCCAGCAGCGGCCCGGACAGCACCCAAGAGACCCAGTACTTC. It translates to CASSGPDSTQETQYF.

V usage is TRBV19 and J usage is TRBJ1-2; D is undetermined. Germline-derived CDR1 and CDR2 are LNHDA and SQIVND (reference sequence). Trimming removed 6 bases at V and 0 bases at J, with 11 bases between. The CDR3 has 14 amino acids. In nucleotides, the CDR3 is TGTGCCAGTAGGATACTGGGATCTAACTATGGCTACACCTTC. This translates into CASRILGSNYGYTF.

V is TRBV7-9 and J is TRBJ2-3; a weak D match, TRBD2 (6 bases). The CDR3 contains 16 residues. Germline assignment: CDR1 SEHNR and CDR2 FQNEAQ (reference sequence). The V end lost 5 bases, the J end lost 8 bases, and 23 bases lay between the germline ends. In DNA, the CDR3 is TGTGCCAGCAGCGGCGGGGATGGAGGAGGGTCAGGTACGCAGTATTTT. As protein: CASSGGDGGGSGTQYF.

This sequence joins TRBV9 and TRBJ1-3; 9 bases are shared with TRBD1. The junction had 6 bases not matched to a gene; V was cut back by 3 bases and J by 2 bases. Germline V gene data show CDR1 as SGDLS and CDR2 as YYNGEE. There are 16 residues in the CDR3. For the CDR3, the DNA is TGTGCCAGCAGCGCCGGACAGGGGCGGGCTGGAAACACCATATATTTT. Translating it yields CASSAGQGRAGNTIYF.

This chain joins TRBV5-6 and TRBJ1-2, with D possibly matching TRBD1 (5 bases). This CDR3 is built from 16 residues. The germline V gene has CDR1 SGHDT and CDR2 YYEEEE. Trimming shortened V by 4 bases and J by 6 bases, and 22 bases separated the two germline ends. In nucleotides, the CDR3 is TGTGCCAGCAGCCCGTCCGGGGGGGGTACGGTTGATGGCTACACCTTC. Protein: CASSPSGGGTVDGYTF.

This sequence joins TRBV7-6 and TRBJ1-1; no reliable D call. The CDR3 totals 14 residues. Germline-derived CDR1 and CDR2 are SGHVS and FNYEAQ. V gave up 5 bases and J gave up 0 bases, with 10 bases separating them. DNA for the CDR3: TGTGCCAGCAGCCTCGAGCTCTTGAACACTGAAGCTTTCTTT. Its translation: CASSLELLNTEAFF. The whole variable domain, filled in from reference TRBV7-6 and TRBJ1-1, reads GAGVSQSPRYKVTKRGQDVALRCDPISGHVSLYWYRQALGQGPEFLTYFNYEAQQDKSGLPNDRFSAERPEGSISTLTIQRTEQRDSAMYRCASSLELLNTEAFFGQGTRLTVV.

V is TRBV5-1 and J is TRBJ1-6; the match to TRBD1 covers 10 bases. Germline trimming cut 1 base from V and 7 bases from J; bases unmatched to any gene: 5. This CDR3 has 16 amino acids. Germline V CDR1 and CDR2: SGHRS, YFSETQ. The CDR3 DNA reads TGCGCCAGCAGCTTGACGGGACAGGGGATCAATTCACCCCTCCACTTT. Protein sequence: CASSLTGQGINSPLHF.

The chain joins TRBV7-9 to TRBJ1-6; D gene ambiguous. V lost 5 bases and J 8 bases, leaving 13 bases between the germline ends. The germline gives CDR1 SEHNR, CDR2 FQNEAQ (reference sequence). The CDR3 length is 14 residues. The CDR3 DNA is TGTGCCAGCAGCCAAACCCTCGGGGATTCACCCCTCCACTTT. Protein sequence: CASSQTLGDSPLHF.

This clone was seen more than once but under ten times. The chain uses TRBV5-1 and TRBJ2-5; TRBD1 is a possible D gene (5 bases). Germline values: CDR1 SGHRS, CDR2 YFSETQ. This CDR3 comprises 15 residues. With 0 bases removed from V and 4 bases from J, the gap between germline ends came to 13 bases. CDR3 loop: CASSLVGEWGETQYF. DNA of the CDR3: TGCGCCAGCAGCTTGGTAGGGGAATGGGGAGAGACCCAGTACTTC.